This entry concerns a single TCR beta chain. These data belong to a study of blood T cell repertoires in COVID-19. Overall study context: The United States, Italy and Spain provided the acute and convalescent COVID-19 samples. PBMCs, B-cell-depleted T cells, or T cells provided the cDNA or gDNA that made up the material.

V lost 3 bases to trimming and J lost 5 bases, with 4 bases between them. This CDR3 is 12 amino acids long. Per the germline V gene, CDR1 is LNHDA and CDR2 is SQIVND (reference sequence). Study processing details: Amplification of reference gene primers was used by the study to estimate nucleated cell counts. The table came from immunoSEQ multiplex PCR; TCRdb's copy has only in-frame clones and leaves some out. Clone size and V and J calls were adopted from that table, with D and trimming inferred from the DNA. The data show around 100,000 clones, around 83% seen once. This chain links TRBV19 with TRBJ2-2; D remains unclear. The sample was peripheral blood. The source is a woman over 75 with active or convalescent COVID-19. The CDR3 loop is CASSIQTGELFF. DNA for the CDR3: TGTGCCAGTAGTATCCAGACCGGGGAGCTGTTTTTT.